The 15 T cell receptor beta chains presented below share a single source sample, sequenced in a study of identical twins. TCRdb called the 5' RACE reads again in MiXCR, with one record for every CDR3 protein. The data show 210,000 or so distinct CDR3 sequences, around 8% seen once. This same sample was also part of a study on yellow fever vaccine responses in identical twins.

The source material was memory (CD45RO+) T cells sorted from blood. These TCRs come from a woman between 18 and 30 years old in good health.

This clonotype was picked up a small number of times. The V call is TRBV12-3 or TRBV12-4, the J call TRBJ2-5, with TRBD1 matching 7 bases. This CDR3 contains 14 residues. V lost 0 bases and J lost 5; bases outside the gene matches: 3. This CDR3 reads CASSLAGGVETQYF. DNA of the CDR3: TGTGCCAGCAGTTTAGCAGGGGGCGTGGAGACCCAGTACTTC.

This clonotype was counted ten times or more. The CDR3 DNA reads TGTGCCAGCAGCCACGGGCCGGGTTGGACAGATACGCAGTATTTT. The encoded protein is CASSHGPGWTDTQYF. V and J are TRBV14 and TRBJ2-3; D remains ambiguous. CDR1 and CDR2 from the germline V gene are SGHDN and FVKESK. The V and J ends lost 3 bases and 3 bases respectively, with 13 bases between them. The CDR3 length is 15 residues.

This clonotype was recorded many times. The rearrangement joins TRBV3-1 to TRBJ2-1, with 8 bases matching TRBD2. The V and J ends lost 2 bases and 13 bases, in that order; junction bases with no gene match: 10. The CDR3 length is 14 residues. CDR1 and CDR2 from the germline V gene are LGHDT and YNNKEL (reference sequence). Here the CDR3 reads CASSQFRSGAKQFF. The DNA of the CDR3 is TGTGCCAGCAGCCAATTTCGTAGCGGGGCGAAACAGTTCTTC.

The sample holds many counts of this clonotype. This sequence joins TRBV6-2 or TRBV6-3 and TRBJ1-6; D ambiguous. The germline gives CDR1 MNHEY, CDR2 SVGEGT. V was shortened by 2 bases and J by 7 bases, with 6 bases between the two germline ends. The CDR3 is 13 amino acids. CDR3 nucleotide sequence: TGTGCCAGCAGTTACGCCGAAAATTCACCCCTCCACTTT. Protein product: CASSYAENSPLHF.

The gene calls are TRBV7-9 and TRBJ2-2; 9 bases line up with TRBD1. The CDR3 runs to 16 residues. J gave up 3 bases and V 5 bases, and 7 bases lay outside the gene matches. Germline assignment: CDR1 SEHNR and CDR2 FQNEAQ (reference sequence). The CDR3 loop reads CASSLGTGPYTGELFF. For the CDR3, the DNA is TGTGCCAGCAGCCTTGGGACAGGGCCTTACACCGGGGAGCTGTTTTTT. The whole variable domain, filled in from reference TRBV7-9 and TRBJ2-2, reads DTGVSQNPRHKITKRGQNVTFRCDPISEHNRLYWYRQTLGQGPEFLTYFQNEAQLEKSRLLSDRFSAERPKGSFSTLEIQRTEQGDSAMYLCASSLGTGPYTGELFFGEGSRLTVL.

There are many counts of this clonotype. The genes are TRBV29-1 and TRBJ2-4, with TRBD1 matching over 7 bases. V shed 5 bases, J shed 1 base, and the junction held 5 bases outside the gene matches. The CDR3 has 14 residues. CDR1 is SQVTM and CDR2 is ANQGSEA in the germline V gene. CDR3 sequence reads: CSVRTGGAKNIQYF. The CDR3 nucleotides read TGCAGCGTTCGGACAGGTGGGGCCAAAAACATTCAGTACTTC.

This clonotype was detected only a few times. V usage is TRBV20-1 and J usage is TRBJ1-1; the D gene is possibly TRBD1 (6 bases). Germline CDR1 reads DFQATT; CDR2 reads SNEGSKA (reference sequence). V was pared by 3 bases and J by 4 bases, with 12 bases between. This CDR3 is built from 13 residues. The CDR3 DNA reads TGCAGTGCTAGTCGCGGGGGCCCCACTGAAGCTTTCTTT. Translation: CSASRGGPTEAFF.

This clonotype was recorded many times. The J gene is TRBJ2-6, the V gene TRBV5-6, with D possibly matching TRBD1 (5 bases). The CDR3 spans 17 residues. The V end was cut by 0 bases, the J end by 1 base, with 11 bases between. CDR1 and CDR2 from the germline V gene are SGHDT and YYEEEE. The CDR3, as DNA: TGTGCCAGCAGCTTGGGACAGATCCATTCTGGGGCCAACGTCCTGACTTTC. Translated: CASSLGQIHSGANVLTF.

The chain joins TRBV20-1 to TRBJ2-3; D ambiguous. The V end lost 0 bases, the J end lost 14 bases, and 15 bases lay between the germline ends. The germline gives CDR1 DFQATT, CDR2 SNEGSKA (reference sequence). CDR3 length: 12 amino acids. The CDR3 sequence: CSARDVRLAPYF. CDR3 nucleotides: TGCAGTGCTAGAGATGTGAGACTGGCGCCGTATTTT.

This clonotype came up many times. The V and J genes are TRBV11-1 and TRBJ2-1; 14 bases agree with TRBD2. With 6 bases clipped from V and 3 bases from J, the junction kept 16 bases outside the gene matches. CDR1 and CDR2 from the germline V gene are SGHAT and FQDESV (reference sequence). The CDR3 sequence is 20 residues long. CDR3 loop: CASSSTMGLAGVGFYNEQFF. CDR3 sequence (DNA): TGTGCCAGCAGTTCAACAATGGGACTAGCGGGAGTGGGCTTCTACAATGAGCAGTTCTTC.

The table lists this clonotype with many counts. The rearrangement links TRBV7-9 to TRBJ2-5, with TRBD1 identical over 7 bases. V dropped 5 bases and J dropped 1; count of bases not matched to a gene: 10. There are 16 residues in the CDR3. Germline CDR1 is SEHNR and CDR2 is FQNEAQ (reference sequence). The CDR3 reads CASSPGQTIIQETQYF. CDR3 nucleotide sequence: TGTGCCAGCAGCCCGGGACAGACGATTATCCAAGAGACCCAGTACTTC.

In its sample, this clonotype was seen many times. V usage is TRBV12-3 or TRBV12-4 and J usage is TRBJ1-3; D remains ambiguous. This CDR3 is 15 amino acids long. V lost 0 bases, J lost 0 bases, and 6 bases lay in between. As DNA, the CDR3 is TGTGCCAGCAGTTTAGCCGTAAACTCTGGAAACACCATATATTTT. Encoded protein: CASSLAVNSGNTIYF.

This clonotype was recorded a few times. The chain joins TRBV6-4 to TRBJ1-5, with 9 positions matching TRBD1. CDR1 and CDR2 from the germline V gene are MRHNA and SNTAGT. The length of the CDR3 is 17 residues. V lost 5 bases to trimming and J lost 0 bases; unmatched junction nucleotides: 8. The CDR3 nucleotides read TGTGCCAGCAGTCCCTACGGACAGGGGATTAGCAATCAGCCCCAGCATTTT. This encodes CASSPYGQGISNQPQHF.

There are many counts of this clonotype. The chain recombines TRBV12-3 or TRBV12-4 with TRBJ2-3, with 10 bases lining up with TRBD2. The CDR3 runs to 14 residues. Trimming at V came to 3 bases and at J to 5 bases, leaving 2 bases not matched to a gene. In nucleotides, the CDR3 is TGTGCCAGCAGTTTTAGCGGGGGGAAAGATACGCAGTATTTT. Translating gives CASSFSGGKDTQYF.

This clonotype was detected many times. The J gene is TRBJ2-3, the V gene TRBV20-1; 9 bases match TRBD1. Unmatched junction bases numbered 8, after V lost 5 bases and J lost 5 bases. The germline gives CDR1 DFQATT, CDR2 SNEGSKA (reference sequence). This CDR3 comprises 14 residues. CDR3 sequence: CSARPGTGLDTQYF. CDR3 sequence (DNA): TGCAGTGCTCGTCCCGGGACAGGGTTAGATACGCAGTATTTT.